These 25 T cell receptor beta chains were all obtained from the same sample, sequenced in a study of cytomegalovirus exposure and HLA in healthy donors. Primers included in the PCR were 60 Vbeta and 13 Jbeta primers. Only in-frame clones appear in the TCRdb table, and some are missing; sequencing was by immunoSEQ multiplex PCR. The sample lists about 150,000 clones, approximately 81% occurring once. Material for sequencing was PBMCs. Receptor source: a boy aged 2-9 years in good health and CMV-seronegative.

The chain carries TRBV9 and TRBJ2-7; D possibly corresponds to TRBD2 (5 bases). The CDR3 is 13 residues long. The germline V gene encodes CDR1 SGDLS and CDR2 YYNGEE. V lost 0 bases, J lost 4 bases, and 8 bases lay in between. The CDR3 loop is CASSVAPGYEQYF. The CDR3 DNA reads TGTGCCAGCAGCGTAGCGCCGGGATACGAGCAGTACTTC.

The chain combines TRBV18 with TRBJ2-7; TRBD2 matches 8 bases. Germline CDR1 KGHSH, CDR2 LQKENI. The CDR3 totals 17 residues. The J segment lost 0 bases and the V segment lost 2 bases, leaving 9 bases of the junction unmatched. The CDR3 nucleotides read TGTGCCAGCTCACCATCGCTAGAACTAGCGGTCTCCTACGAGCAGTACTTC. Its translation is CASSPSLELAVSYEQYF.

This clone came up a few times. The rearrangement uses TRBV19 and TRBJ2-2, with D unclear. The CDR3 sequence is 14 residues long. Germline V gene lookup returns CDR1 LNHDA and CDR2 SQIVND (reference sequence). The V end was cut by 5 bases, the J end by 5 bases, with 12 bases between. The CDR3 sequence is CASSPPSDTGELFF. The DNA of the CDR3 is TGTGCCAGTAGTCCACCATCAGATACCGGGGAGCTGTTTTTT.

V is TRBV11-3 and J is TRBJ2-1; the match to TRBD2 covers 7 bases. Germline V lookup: CDR1 SGHNT, CDR2 YENEEA. The CDR3 is made up of 19 amino acids. With 5 bases clipped from V and 2 bases from J, the junction kept 18 bases outside the gene matches. This CDR3 is CASSPYGLEARVAYNEQFF. The CDR3 nucleotides are TGTGCCAGCAGCCCCTACGGACTAGAGGCGAGAGTTGCCTACAATGAGCAGTTCTTC.

DNA of the CDR3: TGTGCCAGCAGCTTAGGGGCGACATACGAGCAGTACTTC. This sequence encodes CASSLGATYEQYF. This sequence joins TRBV7-8 and TRBJ2-7; no definite D call. Trimming took off 1 base at V and 4 bases at J, with 8 bases between the two ends. Per the germline V gene, CDR1 is SGHVS and CDR2 is FQNEAQ. This CDR3 spans 13 amino acids.

The chain combines TRBV10-3 with TRBJ1-5; TRBD1 is a possible D gene (5 bases). The CDR3 consists of 15 residues. V gave up 10 bases and J gave up 0 bases, with 16 bases separating them. Germline-derived CDR1 and CDR2 are ENHRY and SYGVKD. The CDR3 protein is CATEDTANSNQPQHF. The CDR3 DNA reads TGTGCCACCGAGGACACGGCAAATAGCAATCAGCCCCAGCATTTT.

The chain carries TRBV10-3 and TRBJ1-2; D gene uncertain. V was pared by 6 bases and J by 7 bases, with 15 bases between. The CDR3 totals 13 residues. The germline V gene encodes CDR1 ENHRY and CDR2 SYGVKD. CDR3: CAISPRDGLGYTF. The CDR3 DNA sequence: TGTGCCATCAGCCCCAGAGATGGGCTTGGCTACACCTTC.

The rearrangement joins TRBV4-2 to TRBJ2-7; 9 positions match TRBD2. Unmatched junction bases numbered 5, after V lost 0 bases and J lost 2 bases. Germline CDR1 reads LGHNA; CDR2 reads YNFKEQ. The CDR3 has 16 residues. The CDR3 loop reads CASSQDSLAGAYEQYF. Written as DNA, the CDR3 is TGTGCCAGCAGCCAAGATTCACTAGCGGGTGCCTACGAGCAGTACTTC.

This clone was observed once. This chain links TRBV5-5 with TRBJ1-2; possible D gene TRBD1, 5 bases. The CDR3 extends over 14 amino acids. In germline, CDR1 is SGHKS, CDR2 YYEKEE (reference sequence). The ends were cut back, 4 bases at V and 1 base at J, with 11 bases in the middle. CDR3 sequence (DNA): TGTGCCAGCAGCCCAGGACATGATAACTATGGCTACACCTTC. This sequence encodes CASSPGHDNYGYTF.

As to this clone: Other nucleotide sequences from this sample produce the same CDR3. The chain couples TRBV5-1 to TRBJ2-3, with D maybe TRBD1 (5 bases). In germline, CDR1 is SGHRS, CDR2 YFSETQ. Trimming cost V 0 bases and J 0 bases, with 5 bases left between them. The CDR3 covers 14 residues. The CDR3 DNA sequence: TGCGCCAGCAGCTTGGGACAGAGCACAGATACGCAGTATTTT. This sequence encodes CASSLGQSTDTQYF.

In this sample, this clone turned up a few times. This chain uses TRBV7-2 with TRBJ2-5, with D perhaps matching TRBD2 (6 bases). Germline V gives CDR1 SGHTA, CDR2 FQGNSA. The CDR3 is 16 residues long. V was pared by 5 bases and J by 1 base, with 17 bases between. The CDR3 region has the DNA TGTGCCAGCAGCCAAGGCTCCAGCGGGTCCCAAGAGACCCAGTACTTC. This codes for CASSQGSSGSQETQYF.

The chain couples TRBV5-1 to TRBJ2-1; 7 positions match TRBD2. Germline CDR1 SGHRS, CDR2 YFSETQ. J lost 3 bases, V lost 5 bases, and 5 bases had no gene match. This CDR3 is 14 amino acids long. CDR3 coding DNA: TGCGCCAGCAGGGCCCAGCGGGACTACAATGAGCAGTTCTTC. This encodes CASRAQRDYNEQFF.

The genes are TRBV4-3 and TRBJ2-1, with 12 positions matching TRBD2. The CDR3 totals 17 residues. Unmatched junction bases numbered 12, after V lost 4 bases and J lost 8 bases. The V gene's germline CDR1 is LGHNA and CDR2 YSLEER. CDR3 bases: TGCGCCAGCAGCCGACCACCCGTGACTAGCGGGAGTGATGAGCAGTTCTTC. Residues: CASSRPPVTSGSDEQFF.

This sequence joins TRBV9 and TRBJ2-4; a weak D match, TRBD1 (6 bases). The CDR3 extends over 14 amino acids. The V end was cut by 3 bases, the J end by 1 base, with 8 bases between. The germline V gene has CDR1 SGDLS and CDR2 YYNGEE. The CDR3 here is CASSAGEAKNIQYF. The CDR3 coding sequence is TGTGCCAGCAGCGCAGGGGAGGCCAAAAACATTCAGTACTTC.

The V gene is TRBV19, the J gene TRBJ1-5; D unclear. The V gene's germline CDR1 is LNHDA and CDR2 SQIVND (reference sequence). This CDR3 comprises 17 residues. V lost 5 bases to trimming and J lost 6 bases, with 23 bases between them. Here the CDR3 reads CASSPKVRRESIQPQHF. The CDR3 coding sequence is TGTGCCAGTAGTCCCAAGGTAAGGAGGGAGAGTATTCAGCCCCAGCATTTT.

CDR3: CASSSQYREKNTEAFF. Here the CDR3 DNA reads TGTGCCAGCAGCTCCCAGTACAGGGAAAAGAACACTGAAGCTTTCTTT. This chain uses TRBV7-3 with TRBJ1-1, with D maybe TRBD1 (6 bases). The germline CDR1 and CDR2 sequences are SGHTA and FQGTGA. Between the trimmed V and J ends, which lost 4 bases and 1 base, there was a span of 16 bases. The CDR3 contains 16 residues.

The rearrangement links TRBV5-1 to TRBJ1-2; 9 nucleotides match TRBD1. Germline values: CDR1 SGHRS, CDR2 YFSETQ. The junction had 6 bases not matched to a gene; V was cut back by 4 bases and J by 8 bases. The CDR3 loop spans 13 amino acids. In nucleotides, the CDR3 is TGCGCCAGCAGCCTGGGGACAGGGTACGGCTACACCTTC. Residues: CASSLGTGYGYTF.

J is TRBJ1-5 and V is TRBV6-5; D possibly corresponds to TRBD1 (5 bases). V lost 2 bases and J 3 bases, leaving 8 bases between the germline ends. Germline CDR1 is MNHEY and CDR2 is SVGAGI. CDR3 length equals 14 residues. This CDR3 reads CASSYDSYNQPQHF. CDR3 bases: TGTGCCAGCAGTTACGACAGCTACAATCAGCCCCAGCATTTT.

This rearrangement joins TRBV6-5 to TRBJ1-5, with 7 nucleotides matching TRBD1. Germline V gene lookup returns CDR1 MNHEY and CDR2 SVGAGI. J was trimmed by 6 bases and V by 5 bases; bases with no gene match: 10. The CDR3 sequence is 15 residues long. The CDR3 nucleotides are TGTGCCAGCAGTAGAGGGGGCAGGACGGGTCAGCCCCAGCATTTT. As protein: CASSRGGRTGQPQHF.

The chain couples TRBV15 to TRBJ2-2, with TRBD1 identical over 7 bases. The CDR3 sequence is 15 residues long. The V gene's germline CDR1 is LNHNV and CDR2 YYDKDF (reference sequence). J gave up 7 bases and V 3 bases, and 8 bases lay outside the gene matches. CDR3 region: CATSRRQGWDGELFF. The CDR3 DNA is TGTGCCACCAGCAGGCGACAGGGCTGGGACGGGGAGCTGTTTTTT.

The chain couples TRBV28 to TRBJ1-2; the D is unclear. Trimming shortened V by 3 bases and J by 4 bases, and 6 bases separated the two germline ends. Germline CDR1 reads MDHEN; CDR2 reads SYDVKM. CDR3 length: 12 residues. Here the CDR3 DNA reads TGTGCCAGCAGTTTGCGGCCCTATGGCTACACCTTC. Translated, it gives CASSLRPYGYTF.

The chain couples TRBV9 to TRBJ1-3; D may be TRBD1 (5 bases). This CDR3 comprises 18 residues. Trimming stripped 0 bases from V and 1 base from J, with 17 bases between. The germline V gene encodes CDR1 SGDLS and CDR2 YYNGEE. Here the CDR3 DNA reads TGTGCCAGCAGCGTAGGAATCGGCGGGGGTTCTTCTGGAAACACCATATATTTT. It translates to CASSVGIGGGSSGNTIYF. Full variable domain (missing parts from reference TRBV9 and TRBJ1-3): DSGVTQTPKHLITATGQRVTLRCSPRSGDLSVYWYQQSLDQGLQFLIQYYNGEERAKGNILERFSAQQFPDLHSELNLSSLELGDSALYFCASSVGIGGGSSGNTIYFGEGSWLTVV.

Written as DNA, the CDR3 is TGTGCCAGCAGCTTATGGGATGGGGCTAGCGGGGCCCTAACCCACGAGCAGTACTTC. This sequence encodes CASSLWDGASGALTHEQYF. This chain links TRBV7-9 with TRBJ2-5, with 9 bases lining up with TRBD2. The better agreement between TRBJ2-7 and the DNA end casts doubt on the J call. Germline assignment: CDR1 SEHNR and CDR2 FQNEAQ (reference sequence). The CDR3 is made up of 19 amino acids.

V gene TRBV28 combines with J gene TRBJ2-7; 9 nucleotides agree with TRBD1. Germline CDR1 MDHEN, CDR2 SYDVKM. V gave up 5 bases and J gave up 1 base; unmatched junction bases: 3. This CDR3 is built from 14 residues. CDR3 DNA sequence: TGTGCCAGCAGTGCCGGGACAGGGTCCTACGAGCAGTACTTC. It is translated as CASSAGTGSYEQYF.

This chain links TRBV4-2 with TRBJ2-3, with 7 bases matching TRBD1. CDR3 length: 15 residues. V lost 0 bases and J lost 2; bases outside the gene matches: 2. Looked up from germline, CDR1 is LGHNA and CDR2 is YNFKEQ. CDR3 bases: TGTGCCAGCAGCCAAGACAGGGGGTTCACAGATACGCAGTATTTT. It codes for CASSQDRGFTDTQYF.